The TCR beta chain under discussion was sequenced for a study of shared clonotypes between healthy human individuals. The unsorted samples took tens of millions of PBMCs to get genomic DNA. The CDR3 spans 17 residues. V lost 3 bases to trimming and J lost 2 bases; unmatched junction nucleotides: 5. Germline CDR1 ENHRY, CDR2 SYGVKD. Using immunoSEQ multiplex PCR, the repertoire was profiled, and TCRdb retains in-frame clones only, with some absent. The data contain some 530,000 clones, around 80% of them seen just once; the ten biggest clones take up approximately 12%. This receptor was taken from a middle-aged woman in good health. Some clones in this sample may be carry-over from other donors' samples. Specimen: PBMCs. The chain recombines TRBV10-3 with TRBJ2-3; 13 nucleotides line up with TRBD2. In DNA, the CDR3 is TGTGCCATCAGTGACACGGGACTAGCGGGAAACACAGATACGCAGTATTTT. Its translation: CAISDTGLAGNTDTQYF.